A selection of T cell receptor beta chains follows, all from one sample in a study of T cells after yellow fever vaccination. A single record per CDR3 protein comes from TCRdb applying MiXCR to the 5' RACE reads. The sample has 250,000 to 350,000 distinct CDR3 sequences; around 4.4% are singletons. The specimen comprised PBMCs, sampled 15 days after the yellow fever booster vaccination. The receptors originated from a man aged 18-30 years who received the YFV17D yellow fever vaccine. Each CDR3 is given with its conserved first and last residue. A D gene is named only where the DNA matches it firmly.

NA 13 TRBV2 CASKIEENTEAFF
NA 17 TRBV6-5 CASSYSIPNSYNSPLHF
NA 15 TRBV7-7 CASSQGQGWKETQYF
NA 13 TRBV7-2 CASSLQINEKLFF
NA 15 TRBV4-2 CASSPMETPNEKLFF
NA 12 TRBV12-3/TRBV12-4 CASSLYQSEAFF
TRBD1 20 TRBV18 CASSPDPGQGMIFGPYEQYF
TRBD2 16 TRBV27 CARSSGGAGLLETQYF
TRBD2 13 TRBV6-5 CASSYPAGDEQFF
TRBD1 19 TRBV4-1 CASSQRFRDSRSYNSPLHF
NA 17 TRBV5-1 CASSLNRRQRRTGELFF
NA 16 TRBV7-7 CASSPSPWSPYNEQFF
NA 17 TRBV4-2 CASSPSRGEAATYEQYF
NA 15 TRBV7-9 CASSLRAREADTQYF
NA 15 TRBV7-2 CASSPPVGVQETQYF
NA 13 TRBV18 CASSPQENTEAFF
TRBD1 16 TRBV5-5 CASSLWDRGPQETQYF
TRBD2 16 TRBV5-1 CASSLGTSGGLGEQFF
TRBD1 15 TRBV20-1 CSALPTTGGDQPQHF
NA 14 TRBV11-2 CASSLRGGPYGYTF
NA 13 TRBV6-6 CASSGTPHNEQFF
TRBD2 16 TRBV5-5 CASSLLAGSSYDEQFF
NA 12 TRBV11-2 CASSPSARTQYF
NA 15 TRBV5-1 CASSEGPVAKNIQYF
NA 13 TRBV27 CASSTTAAYGYTF
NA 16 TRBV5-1 CASSLEGSGVYAGYTF
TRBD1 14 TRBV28 CASSSGTGVYGYTF
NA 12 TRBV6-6 CASNPRGNEQFF
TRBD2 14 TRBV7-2 CASSFASGGQTQYF
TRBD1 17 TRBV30 CAWSGGQGGLWNSPLHF
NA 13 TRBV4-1 CASSQGSVNEQFF
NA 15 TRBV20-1 CSARADYATGNEQFF
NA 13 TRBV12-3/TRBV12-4 CASSEGGQETQYF
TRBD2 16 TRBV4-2 CASSGRTSGGAETQYF
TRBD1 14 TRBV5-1 CASSLRGTVTEAFF
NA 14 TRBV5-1 CASSAVGGADEQFF
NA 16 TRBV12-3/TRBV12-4 CASSSGERANTGELFF